Ten or more counts support the clone carrying this T cell receptor (beta chain). The antigen remains unidentified. This record belongs to a study of human T cells and chemical hapten exposure. The overall study: DPC (0.01%) was patch tested on the upper back and read at 6 days. General study findings and limits: No change in TCRs above 1 in 1000 frequency was produced by DPC sensitization.

As to time point: pre-sensitization, week 0. As to treatment: therapeutic diphenylcyclopropenone sensitization with weekly scalp DPC. A single record per CDR3 protein comes from TCRdb applying MiXCR to the RACE reads. The sample has around 92,000 distinct CDR3 sequences, about 10% seen once. The specimen was whole blood, collected in connection with sensitization to the hapten diphenylcyclopropenone (DPC). The sequence derives from a woman aged 55-75 years with alopecia areata. Some clones in this sample may be carry-over from other donors' samples.

The CDR3 coding sequence is TGTGCCAGCAGTGATGGGGGGGCACTCAATCAGCCCCAGCATTTT. Its translation is CASSDGGALNQPQHF. The chain joins TRBV25-1 to TRBJ1-5; possibly TRBD1 for D (6 bases). V lost 3 bases, J lost 3 bases, and 12 bases lay in between. Germline V CDR1 and CDR2: MGHDK, SYGVNS. The CDR3 covers 15 residues. Complete variable domain (other parts from reference TRBV25-1 and TRBJ1-5): EADIYQTPRYLVIGTGKKITLECSQTMGHDKMYWYQQDPGMELHLIHYSYGVNSTEKGDLSSESTVSRIRTEHFPLTLESARPSHTSQYLCASSDGGALNQPQHFGDGTRLSIL.